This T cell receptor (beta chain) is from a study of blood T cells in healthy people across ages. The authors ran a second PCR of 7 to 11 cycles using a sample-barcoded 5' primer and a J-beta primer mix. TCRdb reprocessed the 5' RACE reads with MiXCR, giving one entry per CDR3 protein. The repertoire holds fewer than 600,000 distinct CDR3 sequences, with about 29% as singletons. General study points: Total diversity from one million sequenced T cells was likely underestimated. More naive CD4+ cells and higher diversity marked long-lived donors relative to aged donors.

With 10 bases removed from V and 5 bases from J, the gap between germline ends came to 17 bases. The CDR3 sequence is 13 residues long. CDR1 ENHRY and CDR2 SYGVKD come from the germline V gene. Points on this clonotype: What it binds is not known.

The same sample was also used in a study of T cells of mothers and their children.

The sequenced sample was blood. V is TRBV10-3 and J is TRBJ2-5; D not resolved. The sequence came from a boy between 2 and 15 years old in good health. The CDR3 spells CASSSLIGETQYF. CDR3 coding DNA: TGTGCCAGCAGCTCACTCATAGGGGAGACCCAGTACTTC.